The 23 T cell receptor beta chains given below trace back to one sample, sequenced in a study of T cell repertoires in ileal Crohn's disease. The table came from immunoSEQ multiplex PCR; TCRdb's copy has only in-frame clones and leaves some out. This table holds approximately 17,000 clones, roughly 83% found once. The sequenced sample was ileal tissue. The receptors here all came from an adult with Crohn's disease.

The chain carries TRBV7-7 and TRBJ1-2; TRBD1 is a possible D gene (6 bases). Trimming cost V 5 bases and J 0 bases, with 19 bases left between them. The CDR3 loop spans 17 amino acids. Germline V gene lookup returns CDR1 SSHAT and CDR2 FNYEAQ (reference sequence). DNA of the CDR3: TGTGCCAGCAGCCGTTCCAGTTTGGGGGCAACTAACTATGGCTACACCTTC. Its protein product is CASSRSSLGATNYGYTF. Full variable domain (remainder filled in from reference TRBV7-7 and TRBJ1-2): GAGVSQSPRYKVTKRGQDVTLRCDPISSHATLYWYQQALGQGPEFLTYFNYEAQPDKSGLPSDRFSAERPEGSISTLTIQRTEQRDSAMYRCASSRSSLGATNYGYTFGSGTRLTVV.

The chain carries TRBV15 and TRBJ1-2; tentatively, D is TRBD1 (5 bases). Trimming removed 1 base from V and 5 bases from J, with 8 bases in between. There are 13 residues in the CDR3. CDR1 and CDR2 (germline): LNHNV, YYDKDF (reference sequence). CDR3 region: CATSRARGYGYTF. The CDR3 DNA reads TGTGCCACCAGCAGAGCTAGGGGTTATGGCTACACCTTC.

This clone has a single count. The chain's CDR3 is CASSPSRGGHTEAFF. The CDR3 region has the DNA TGTGCCAGCAGTCCGTCTCGTGGAGGCCACACTGAAGCTTTCTTT. The chain joins TRBV27 to TRBJ1-1; D not certain. The V end was cut by 5 bases, the J end by 3 bases, with 16 bases between. The CDR3 is 15 residues long. Looked up from germline, CDR1 is MNHEY and CDR2 is SMNVEV (reference sequence).

The rearrangement links TRBV7-8 to TRBJ2-1; D possibly corresponds to TRBD1 (6 bases). Germline lookup yields CDR1 SGHVS and CDR2 FQNEAQ. Trimming removed 4 bases at V and 7 bases at J, with 20 bases between. The CDR3 is made up of 16 amino acids. CDR3 loop: CASSSPQGSDYNEQFF. As DNA, the CDR3 is TGTGCCAGCAGCTCCCCACAGGGTTCCGATTATAATGAGCAGTTCTTC.

The rearrangement joins TRBV7-2 to TRBJ2-2; perhaps TRBD2 as D (5 bases). The V end was cut by 5 bases, the J end by 3 bases, with 10 bases between. Looked up from germline, CDR1 is SGHTA and CDR2 is FQGNSA. The CDR3 is 14 amino acids. CDR3 in amino acids: CASSRTRDTGELFF. CDR3 DNA: TGTGCCAGCAGCCGGACTCGAGACACCGGGGAGCTGTTTTTT.

In DNA form, the CDR3 reads TGTGCCAGCAGTGAAATAGAGTCCTACGAGCAGTACTTC. Translated: CASSEIESYEQYF. The chain joins TRBV2 to TRBJ2-7; D ambiguous. From germline, CDR1 is SNHLY and CDR2 FYNNEI. CDR3 length: 13 residues. Between the trimmed V and J ends, which lost 2 bases and 1 base, there was a span of 6 bases.

The table lists this clone with a count of one. The V and J genes are TRBV5-1 and TRBJ1-6; 8 bases are shared with TRBD1. There are 15 residues in the CDR3. In germline, CDR1 is SGHRS, CDR2 YFSETQ. V was clipped by 0 bases and J by 8 bases; unmatched bases: 4. CDR3 in amino acids: CASSLGTGRDSPLHF. As DNA, the CDR3 is TGCGCCAGCAGCTTGGGGACAGGGCGCGATTCACCCCTCCACTTT.

This chain joins TRBV7-3 and TRBJ1-1; 7 positions match TRBD1. The CDR3 runs to 13 residues. Losses at the gene ends were 2 bases for V and 5 bases for J; bases not matched to a gene: 2. Looked up from germline, CDR1 is SGHTA and CDR2 is FQGTGA. The DNA for the CDR3 is TGTGCCAGCAGCTTAGACAGGGTTACTGAAGCTTTCTTT. Protein sequence: CASSLDRVTEAFF.

The V call is TRBV20-1, the J call TRBJ2-3; D gene uncertain. Germline lookup yields CDR1 DFQATT and CDR2 SNEGSKA (reference sequence). Trimming shortened V by 8 bases and J by 2 bases, and 8 bases separated the two germline ends. CDR3 length equals 11 residues. The CDR3 DNA is TGCAGTCTCGGAGACACAGATACGCAGTATTTT. Its translation: CSLGDTDTQYF.

This sequence joins TRBV7-2 and TRBJ1-1, with D possibly matching TRBD1 (6 bases). V shed 2 bases and J shed 0 bases, with 16 bases lying between them. Germline loops: CDR1 SGHTA, CDR2 FQGNSA. The CDR3 consists of 17 residues. The CDR3 DNA reads TGTGCCAGCAGCTTAACTCCTTCCGGGACACTGAACACTGAAGCTTTCTTT. Residues: CASSLTPSGTLNTEAFF.

Remarks on this clone: Since no conserved phenylalanine or tryptophan closes the CDR3, a read error is the likely cause. No DNA is shown, since the ends of the CDR3 on it are uncertain; the CDR3 is the one TCRdb lists. V and J are TRBV6-1 and TRBJ2-3; TRBD2 is the table's D call, not checked against the DNA. CDR1 and CDR2 (germline): MNHNS, SASEGT. 8 amino acids form the CDR3, both terminal residues included. The CDR3 protein is CASSGGFH.

The chain has TRBV5-1 and TRBJ2-1, with D uncertain. V was cut by 0 bases and J by 0 bases, with 7 bases left in between. CDR3 length: 15 amino acids. From germline, CDR1 is SGHRS and CDR2 YFSETQ. The CDR3 sequence is CASSLDSSSYNEQFF. The CDR3, as DNA: TGCGCCAGCAGCTTGGACTCTAGCTCCTACAATGAGCAGTTCTTC.

J is TRBJ2-2 and V is TRBV7-9; D is perhaps TRBD1 (6 bases). Trimming took off 2 bases at V and 4 bases at J, with 11 bases between the two ends. The germline V gene has CDR1 SEHNR and CDR2 FQNEAQ (reference sequence). The CDR3 length is 15 residues. CDR3 residues: CASSLTTGPTGELFF. CDR3 coding DNA: TGTGCCAGCAGCTTAACGACAGGACCCACCGGGGAGCTGTTTTTT.

The V and J genes are TRBV4-2 and TRBJ2-2; D gene ambiguous. V gave up 0 bases and J gave up 7 bases, with 9 bases separating them. Germline CDR1 reads LGHNA; CDR2 reads YNFKEQ. The CDR3 is made up of 14 amino acids. In DNA form, the CDR3 reads TGTGCCAGCAGCCAAGAACAGAGATTCGGGGAGCTGTTTTTT. Translating gives CASSQEQRFGELFF.

This clone was seen only once. This chain links TRBV18 with TRBJ2-7, with D tentatively TRBD1 (5 bases). V was clipped by 6 bases and J by 4 bases, with 13 bases between them. CDR1 and CDR2 from the germline V gene are KGHSH and LQKENI. The CDR3 has 13 residues. The CDR3, as DNA: TGTGCCAGCTCCCCAACTCCAGGGTACGAGCAGTACTTC. Translating gives CASSPTPGYEQYF.

The chain links TRBV5-6 to TRBJ1-3; D might be TRBD1 (5 bases). The CDR3 has 17 amino acids. Per germline, CDR1 SGHDT and CDR2 YYEEEE. Between the trimmed V and J ends, which lost 1 base and 2 bases, there was a span of 16 bases. The CDR3 is CASSLRGGALTGNTIYF. CDR3 nucleotides: TGTGCCAGCAGCTTGCGGGGAGGGGCCCTTACTGGAAACACCATATATTTT.

The chain links TRBV5-1 to TRBJ2-2, with 7 nucleotides matching TRBD1. CDR3 size: 15 residues. V was pared by 5 bases and J by 0 bases, with 4 bases of the junction left unmatched. Germline V CDR1 and CDR2: SGHRS, YFSETQ. The CDR3 spells CASREGGANTGELFF. CDR3 in DNA: TGCGCCAGCAGAGAAGGGGGCGCGAACACCGGGGAGCTGTTTTTT.

This chain connects TRBV4-1 to TRBJ1-2, with D hard to call. The CDR3 loop spans 15 amino acids. Trimming stripped 2 bases from V and 5 bases from J, with 15 bases between. The germline gives CDR1 MGHRA, CDR2 YSYEKL. CDR3 DNA: TGCGCCAGCAGCCAAATTTTGGGGAGGCAGTATGGCTACACCTTC. Its translation is CASSQILGRQYGYTF.

V and J are TRBV9 and TRBJ2-3; D is undetermined. V gave up 0 bases and J gave up 4 bases, with 15 bases separating them. This CDR3 is built from 16 residues. CDR1 and CDR2 from the germline V gene are SGDLS and YYNGEE. For the CDR3, the DNA is TGTGCCAGCAGCGTAGGTCCAGGCCCGTCGGCAGATACGCAGTATTTT. It translates to CASSVGPGPSADTQYF.

This chain connects TRBV5-1 to TRBJ2-1, with D possibly being TRBD2 (5 bases). Between the trimmed V and J ends, which lost 4 bases and 6 bases, there was a span of 20 bases. Germline V gene data show CDR1 as SGHRS and CDR2 as YFSETQ. The CDR3 consists of 16 residues. In DNA, the CDR3 is TGCGCCAGCAGCACTAAGGAGCGGACGGGGAGCAATGAGCAGTTCTTC. Protein sequence: CASSTKERTGSNEQFF.

The chain combines TRBV5-6 with TRBJ2-5; a possible D gene is TRBD1 (6 bases). The CDR3 extends over 16 amino acids. The V gene lost 1 base and the J gene lost 1 base, with 14 bases spanning the gap. CDR1 is SGHDT, CDR2 YYEEEE, per germline. CDR3: CASSLMSQGFQETQYF. CDR3 in DNA: TGTGCCAGCAGCTTGATGAGCCAGGGGTTCCAAGAGACCCAGTACTTC.

The chain combines TRBV5-1 with TRBJ1-2; possibly TRBD1 for D (5 bases). V was pared by 3 bases and J by 3 bases, with 9 bases between. There are 13 residues in the CDR3. CDR1 is SGHRS, CDR2 YFSETQ, per germline. The CDR3 sequence is CASSSDIYYGYTF. CDR3 nucleotide sequence: TGCGCCAGCAGCTCGGACATCTACTATGGCTACACCTTC.

The chain couples TRBV7-2 to TRBJ2-1; TRBD1 agrees at 7 bases. V lost 6 bases, J lost 9 bases, and 11 bases stayed unmatched. Germline V gives CDR1 SGHTA, CDR2 FQGNSA. The CDR3 has 14 amino acids. The CDR3 nucleotides read TGTGCCAGCAGACCACGGACAGGCCCAGGTGAGCAGTTCTTC. It specifies CASRPRTGPGEQFF. The whole variable domain, remainder taken from reference TRBV7-2 and TRBJ2-1, is GAGVSQSPSNKVTEKGKDVELRCDPISGHTALYWYRQSLGQGLEFLIYFQGNSAPDKSGLPSDRFSAERTGGSVSTLTIQRTQQEDSAVYLCASRPRTGPGEQFFGPGTRLTVL.